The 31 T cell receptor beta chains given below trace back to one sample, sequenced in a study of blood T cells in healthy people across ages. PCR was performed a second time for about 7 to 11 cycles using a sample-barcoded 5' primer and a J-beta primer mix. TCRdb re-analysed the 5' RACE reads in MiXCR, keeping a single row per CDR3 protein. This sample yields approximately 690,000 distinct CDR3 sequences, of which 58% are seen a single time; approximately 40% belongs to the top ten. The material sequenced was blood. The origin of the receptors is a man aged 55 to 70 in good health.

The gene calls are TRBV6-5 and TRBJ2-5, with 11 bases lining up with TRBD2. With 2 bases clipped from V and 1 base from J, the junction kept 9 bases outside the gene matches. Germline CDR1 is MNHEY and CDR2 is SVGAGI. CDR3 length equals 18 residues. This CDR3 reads CASSYRPPSGGSQETQYF. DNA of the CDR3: TGTGCCAGCAGTTACCGACCACCTAGCGGGGGGTCCCAAGAGACCCAGTACTTC.

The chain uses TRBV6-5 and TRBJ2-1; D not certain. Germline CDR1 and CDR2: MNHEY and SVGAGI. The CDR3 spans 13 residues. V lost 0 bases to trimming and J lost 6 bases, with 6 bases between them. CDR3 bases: TGTGCCAGCAGTTACTCGATCGCCAATGAGCAGTTCTTC. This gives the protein CASSYSIANEQFF.

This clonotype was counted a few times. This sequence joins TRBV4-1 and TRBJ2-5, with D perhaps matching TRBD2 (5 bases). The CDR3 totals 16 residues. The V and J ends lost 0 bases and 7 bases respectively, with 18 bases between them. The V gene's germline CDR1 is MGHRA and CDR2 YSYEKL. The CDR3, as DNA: TGCGCCAGCAGCCAAGAGGGTGGACTCCCGTCAGGGACCCAGTACTTC. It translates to CASSQEGGLPSGTQYF.

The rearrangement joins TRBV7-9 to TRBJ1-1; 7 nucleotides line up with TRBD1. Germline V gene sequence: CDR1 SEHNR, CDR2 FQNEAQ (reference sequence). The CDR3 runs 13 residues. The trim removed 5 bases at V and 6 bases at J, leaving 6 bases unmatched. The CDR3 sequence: CASSGAQGAEAFF. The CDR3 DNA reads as TGTGCCAGCAGCGGGGCCCAGGGGGCTGAAGCTTTCTTT. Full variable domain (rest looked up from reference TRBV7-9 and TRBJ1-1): DTGVSQNPRHKITKRGQNVTFRCDPISEHNRLYWYRQTLGQGPEFLTYFQNEAQLEKSRLLSDRFSAERPKGSFSTLEIQRTEQGDSAMYLCASSGAQGAEAFFGQGTRLTVV.

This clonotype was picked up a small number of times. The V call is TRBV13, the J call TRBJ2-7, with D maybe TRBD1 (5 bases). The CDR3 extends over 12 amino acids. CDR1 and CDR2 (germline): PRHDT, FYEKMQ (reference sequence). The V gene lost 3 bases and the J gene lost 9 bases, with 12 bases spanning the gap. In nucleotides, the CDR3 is TGTGCCAGCAGCTTTGGGCAGGGTTGGCAGTACTTC. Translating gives CASSFGQGWQYF.

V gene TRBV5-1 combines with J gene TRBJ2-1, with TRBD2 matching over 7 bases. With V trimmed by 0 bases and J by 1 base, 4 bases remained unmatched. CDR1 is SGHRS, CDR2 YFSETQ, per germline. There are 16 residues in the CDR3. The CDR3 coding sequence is TGCGCCAGCAGCTTGGAGCCTAGCGGATCCTACAATGAGCAGTTCTTC. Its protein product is CASSLEPSGSYNEQFF.

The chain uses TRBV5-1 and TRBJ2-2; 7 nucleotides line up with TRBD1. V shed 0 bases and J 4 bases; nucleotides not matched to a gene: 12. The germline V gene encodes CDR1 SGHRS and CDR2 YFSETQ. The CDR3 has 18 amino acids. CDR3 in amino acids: CASSLVGGTAKVTGELFF. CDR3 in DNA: TGCGCCAGCAGCTTGGTCGGTGGGACAGCCAAAGTCACCGGGGAGCTGTTTTTT.

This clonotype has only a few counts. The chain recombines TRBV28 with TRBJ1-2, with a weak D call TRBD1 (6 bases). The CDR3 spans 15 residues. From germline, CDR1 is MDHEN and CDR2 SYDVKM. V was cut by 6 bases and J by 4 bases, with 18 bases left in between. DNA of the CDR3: TGTGCCAGCAGACTCCAAGACTGGGGGGCCTATGGCTACACCTTC. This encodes CASRLQDWGAYGYTF.

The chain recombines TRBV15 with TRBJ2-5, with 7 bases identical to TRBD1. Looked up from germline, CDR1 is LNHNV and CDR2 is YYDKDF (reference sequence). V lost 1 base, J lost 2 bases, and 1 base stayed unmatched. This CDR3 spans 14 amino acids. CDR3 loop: CATSRGDSQETQYF. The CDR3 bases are TGTGCCACCAGCAGAGGGGACAGTCAAGAGACCCAGTACTTC.

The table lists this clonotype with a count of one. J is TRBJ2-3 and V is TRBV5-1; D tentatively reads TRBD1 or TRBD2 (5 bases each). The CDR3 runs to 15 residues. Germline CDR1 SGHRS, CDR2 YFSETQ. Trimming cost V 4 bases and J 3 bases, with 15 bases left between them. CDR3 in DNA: TGCGCCAGCAGCCTCGCCGGGGCCCCTACAGATACGCAGTATTTT. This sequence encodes CASSLAGAPTDTQYF.

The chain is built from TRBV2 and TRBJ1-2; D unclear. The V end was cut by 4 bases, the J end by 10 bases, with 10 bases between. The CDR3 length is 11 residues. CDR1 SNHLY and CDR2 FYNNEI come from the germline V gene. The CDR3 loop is CASSVLRAYTF. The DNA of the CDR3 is TGTGCCAGCAGTGTTCTCAGAGCCTACACCTTC.

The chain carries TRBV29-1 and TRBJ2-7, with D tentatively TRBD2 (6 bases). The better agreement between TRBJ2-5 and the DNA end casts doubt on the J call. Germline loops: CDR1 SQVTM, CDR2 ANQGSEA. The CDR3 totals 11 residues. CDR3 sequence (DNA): TGCAGCGGACTGGAGGGCGGGACCCAGTACTTC. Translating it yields CSGLEGGTQYF.

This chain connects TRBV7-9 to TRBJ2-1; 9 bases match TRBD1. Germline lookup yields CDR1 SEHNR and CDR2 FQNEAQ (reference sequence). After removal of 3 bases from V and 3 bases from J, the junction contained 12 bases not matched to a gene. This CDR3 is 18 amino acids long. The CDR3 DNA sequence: TGTGCCAGCAGCTTGCACCGGGGACAGGGCAGCTTCTACAATGAGCAGTTCTTC. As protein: CASSLHRGQGSFYNEQFF.

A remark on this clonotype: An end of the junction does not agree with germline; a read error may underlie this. CDR3 region: CASSLGEGRSIDTQYF. In DNA, the CDR3 is TGCGCCAGTAGCTTGGGTGAGGGCCGCAGCATAGATACGCAGTATTTT. The chain is built from TRBV5-1 and TRBJ2-3; D might be TRBD2 (5 bases). Germline assignment: CDR1 SGHRS and CDR2 YFSETQ. The CDR3 is 16 residues long.

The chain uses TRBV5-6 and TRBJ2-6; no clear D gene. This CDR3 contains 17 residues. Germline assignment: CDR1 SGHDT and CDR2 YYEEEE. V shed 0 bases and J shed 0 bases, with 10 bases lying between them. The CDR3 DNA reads TGTGCCAGCAGCTTGGGTCCATTAAGCTCTGGGGCCAACGTCCTGACTTTC. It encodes CASSLGPLSSGANVLTF.

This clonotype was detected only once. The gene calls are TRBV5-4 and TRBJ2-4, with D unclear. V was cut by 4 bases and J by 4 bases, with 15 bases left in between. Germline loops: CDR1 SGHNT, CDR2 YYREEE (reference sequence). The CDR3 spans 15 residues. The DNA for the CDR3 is TGTGCCAGCAGCCCCCTGGGGAACACGAAAAACATTCAGTACTTC. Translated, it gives CASSPLGNTKNIQYF.

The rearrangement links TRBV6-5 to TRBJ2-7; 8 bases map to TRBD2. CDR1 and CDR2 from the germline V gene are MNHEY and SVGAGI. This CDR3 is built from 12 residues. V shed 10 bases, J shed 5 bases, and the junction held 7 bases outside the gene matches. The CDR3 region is CATRTSSDEQYF. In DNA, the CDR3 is TGTGCCACCAGGACTAGCTCTGACGAGCAGTACTTC.

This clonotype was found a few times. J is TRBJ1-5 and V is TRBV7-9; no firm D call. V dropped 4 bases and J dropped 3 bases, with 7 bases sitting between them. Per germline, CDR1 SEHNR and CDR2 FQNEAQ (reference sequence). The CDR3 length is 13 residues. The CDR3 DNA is TGTGCCAGCAGCTACGACTACAATCAGCCCCAGCATTTT. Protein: CASSYDYNQPQHF.

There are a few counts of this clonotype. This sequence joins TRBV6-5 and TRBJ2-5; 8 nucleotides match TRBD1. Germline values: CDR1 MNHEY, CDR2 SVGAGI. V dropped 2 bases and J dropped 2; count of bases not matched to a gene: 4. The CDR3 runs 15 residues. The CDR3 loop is CASSYGTGSQETQYF. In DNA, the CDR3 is TGTGCCAGCAGTTACGGGACAGGTTCTCAAGAGACCCAGTACTTC.

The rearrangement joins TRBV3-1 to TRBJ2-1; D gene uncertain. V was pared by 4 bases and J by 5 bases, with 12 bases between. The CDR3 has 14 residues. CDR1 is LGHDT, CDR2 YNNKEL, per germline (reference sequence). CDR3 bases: TGTGCCAGCAGCCCTTCGTCCCTAGACAATGAGCAGTTCTTC. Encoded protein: CASSPSSLDNEQFF.

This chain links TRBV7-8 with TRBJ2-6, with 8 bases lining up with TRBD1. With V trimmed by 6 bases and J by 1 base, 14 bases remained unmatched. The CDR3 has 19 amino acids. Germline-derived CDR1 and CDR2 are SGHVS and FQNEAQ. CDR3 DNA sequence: TGTGCCAGCAGGCTAGGGGCCGGGACAGGTTTATCTGGGGCCAACGTCCTGACTTTC. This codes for CASRLGAGTGLSGANVLTF.

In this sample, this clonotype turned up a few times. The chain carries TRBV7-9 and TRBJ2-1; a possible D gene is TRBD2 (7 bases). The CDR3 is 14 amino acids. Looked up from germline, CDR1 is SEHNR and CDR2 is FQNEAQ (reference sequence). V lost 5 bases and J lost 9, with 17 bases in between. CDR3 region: CASSAGSGEGEQFF. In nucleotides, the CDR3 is TGTGCCAGCAGCGCAGGGTCAGGGGAGGGTGAGCAGTTCTTC.

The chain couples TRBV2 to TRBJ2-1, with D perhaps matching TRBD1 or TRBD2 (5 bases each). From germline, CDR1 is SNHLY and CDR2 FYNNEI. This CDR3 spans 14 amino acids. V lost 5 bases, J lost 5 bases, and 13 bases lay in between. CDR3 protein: CASSWDRGNNEQFF. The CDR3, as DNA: TGTGCCAGCAGTTGGGACCGAGGGAACAATGAGCAGTTCTTC.

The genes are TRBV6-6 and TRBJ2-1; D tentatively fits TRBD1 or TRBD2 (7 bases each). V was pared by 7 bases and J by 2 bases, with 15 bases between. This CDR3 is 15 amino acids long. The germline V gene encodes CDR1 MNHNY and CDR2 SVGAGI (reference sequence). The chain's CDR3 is CASTAQGGPYNEQFF. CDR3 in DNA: TGTGCCAGCACTGCCCAGGGGGGGCCCTACAATGAGCAGTTCTTC.

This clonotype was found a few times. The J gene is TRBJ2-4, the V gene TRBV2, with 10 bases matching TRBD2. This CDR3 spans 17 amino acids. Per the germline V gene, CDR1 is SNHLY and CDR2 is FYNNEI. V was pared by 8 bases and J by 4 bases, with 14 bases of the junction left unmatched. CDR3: CASDLGTSAIHKNIQYF. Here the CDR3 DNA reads TGTGCCAGCGATTTAGGGACTAGCGCCATACATAAAAACATTCAGTACTTC.

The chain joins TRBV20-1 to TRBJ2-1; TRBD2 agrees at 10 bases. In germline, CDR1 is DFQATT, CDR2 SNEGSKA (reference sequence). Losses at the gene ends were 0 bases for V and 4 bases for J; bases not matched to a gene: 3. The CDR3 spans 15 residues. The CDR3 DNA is TGCAGTGCTAGAGATAGCGGGGGGCAGTACAATGAGCAGTTCTTC. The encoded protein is CSARDSGGQYNEQFF.

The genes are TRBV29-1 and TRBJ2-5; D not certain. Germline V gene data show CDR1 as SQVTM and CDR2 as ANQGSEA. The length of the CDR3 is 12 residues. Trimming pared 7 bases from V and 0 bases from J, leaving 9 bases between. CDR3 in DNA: TGCAGCGGGGAACAAAACCAAGAGACCCAGTACTTC. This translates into CSGEQNQETQYF.

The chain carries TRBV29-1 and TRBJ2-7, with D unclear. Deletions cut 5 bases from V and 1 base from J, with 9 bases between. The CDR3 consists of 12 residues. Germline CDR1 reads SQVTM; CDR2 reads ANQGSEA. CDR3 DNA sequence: TGCAGCGTTACGACAATATCCTACGAGCAGTACTTC. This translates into CSVTTISYEQYF.

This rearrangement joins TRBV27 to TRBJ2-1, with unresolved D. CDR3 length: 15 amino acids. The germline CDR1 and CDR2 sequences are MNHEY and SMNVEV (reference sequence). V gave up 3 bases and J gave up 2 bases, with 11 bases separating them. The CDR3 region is CASSLITPTYNEQFF. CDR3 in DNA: TGTGCCAGCAGTTTGATTACACCAACCTACAATGAGCAGTTCTTC.

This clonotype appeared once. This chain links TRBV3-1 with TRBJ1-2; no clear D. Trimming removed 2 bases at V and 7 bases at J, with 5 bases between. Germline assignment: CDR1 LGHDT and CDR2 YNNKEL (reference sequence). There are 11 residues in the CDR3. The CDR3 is CASSQSRGYTF. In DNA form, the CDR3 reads TGTGCCAGCAGCCAATCCCGTGGCTACACCTTC.

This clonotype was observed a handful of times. For the CDR3, the DNA is TGCAGTGCTACACCCCTGAGGGTAGAGACCCAGTACTTC. As protein: CSATPLRVETQYF. This chain joins TRBV20-1 and TRBJ2-5, with a weak D call TRBD2 (5 bases). This CDR3 contains 13 residues. Between the trimmed V and J ends, which lost 4 bases and 4 bases, there was a span of 13 bases. The germline gives CDR1 DFQATT, CDR2 SNEGSKA (reference sequence).